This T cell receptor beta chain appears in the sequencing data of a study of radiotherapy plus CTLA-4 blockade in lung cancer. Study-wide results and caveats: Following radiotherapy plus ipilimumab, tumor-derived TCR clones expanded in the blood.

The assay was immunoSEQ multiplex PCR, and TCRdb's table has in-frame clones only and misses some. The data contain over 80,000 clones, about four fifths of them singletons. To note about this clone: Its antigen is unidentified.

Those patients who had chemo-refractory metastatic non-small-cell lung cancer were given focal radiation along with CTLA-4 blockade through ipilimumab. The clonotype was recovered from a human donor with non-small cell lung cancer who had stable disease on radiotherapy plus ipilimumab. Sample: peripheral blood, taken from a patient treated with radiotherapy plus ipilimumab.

This CDR3 reads CASKDVSYEQYF. CDR3 DNA: TGTGCCTCCAAGGACGTTTCCTACGAGCAGTACTTC. This rearrangement joins TRBV6-5 to TRBJ2-7; D call uncertain. There are 12 residues in the CDR3. Trimming shortened V by 11 bases and J by 1 base, and 12 bases separated the two germline ends. Germline lookup yields CDR1 MNHEY and CDR2 SVGAGI.